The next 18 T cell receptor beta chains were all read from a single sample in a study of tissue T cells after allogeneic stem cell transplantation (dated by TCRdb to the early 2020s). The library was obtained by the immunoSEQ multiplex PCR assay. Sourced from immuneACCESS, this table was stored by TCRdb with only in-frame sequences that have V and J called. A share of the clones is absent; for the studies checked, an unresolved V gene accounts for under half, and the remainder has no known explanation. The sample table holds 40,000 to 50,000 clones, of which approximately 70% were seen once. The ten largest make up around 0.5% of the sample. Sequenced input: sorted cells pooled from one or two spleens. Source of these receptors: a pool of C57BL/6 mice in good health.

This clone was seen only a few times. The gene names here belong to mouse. The DNA read from the CDR3 is TGTGGTGCTGAGAGGGGGAGTGAACAGTAC. Amino acids: CGAERGSEQY. In full, the CDR3 reads CGAERGSEQYF. This chain joins TRBV20 and TRBJ2-7; TRBD1 might be the D (6 bases). Read data end 1 residue before the CDR3 end; the end is taken from the germline J gene. V shed 5 bases and J shed 6 bases, with 11 bases lying between them. From germline, CDR1 is GFQATS and CDR2 STVNSAI. The CDR3 is 11 residues long.

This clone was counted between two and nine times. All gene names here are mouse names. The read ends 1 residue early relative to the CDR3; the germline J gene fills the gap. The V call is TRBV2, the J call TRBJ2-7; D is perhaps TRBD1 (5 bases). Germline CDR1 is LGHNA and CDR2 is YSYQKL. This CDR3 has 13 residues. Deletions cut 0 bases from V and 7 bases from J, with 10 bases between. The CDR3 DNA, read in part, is TGTGCCAGCAGCCAAGACTCAGGGCGAGAACAGTAC. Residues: CASSQDSGREQY. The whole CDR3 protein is CASSQDSGREQYF.

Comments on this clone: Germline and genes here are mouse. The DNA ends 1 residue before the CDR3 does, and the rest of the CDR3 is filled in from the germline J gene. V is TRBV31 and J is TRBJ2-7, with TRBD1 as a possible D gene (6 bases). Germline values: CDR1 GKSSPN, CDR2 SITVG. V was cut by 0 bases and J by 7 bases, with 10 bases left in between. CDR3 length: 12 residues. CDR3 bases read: TGTGCCTGGAGTCTAGGGGGAGGGGAACAGTAC. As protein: CAWSLGGGEQY. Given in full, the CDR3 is CAWSLGGGEQYF.

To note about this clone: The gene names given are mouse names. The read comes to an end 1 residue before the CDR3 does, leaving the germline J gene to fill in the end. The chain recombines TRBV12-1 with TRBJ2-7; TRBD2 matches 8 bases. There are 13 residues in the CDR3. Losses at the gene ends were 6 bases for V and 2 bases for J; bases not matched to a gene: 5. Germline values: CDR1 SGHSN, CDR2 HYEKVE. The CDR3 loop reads CASLGGGTYEQYF. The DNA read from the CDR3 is TGTGCCAGCCTGGGGGGAGGGACCTATGAACAGTAC.

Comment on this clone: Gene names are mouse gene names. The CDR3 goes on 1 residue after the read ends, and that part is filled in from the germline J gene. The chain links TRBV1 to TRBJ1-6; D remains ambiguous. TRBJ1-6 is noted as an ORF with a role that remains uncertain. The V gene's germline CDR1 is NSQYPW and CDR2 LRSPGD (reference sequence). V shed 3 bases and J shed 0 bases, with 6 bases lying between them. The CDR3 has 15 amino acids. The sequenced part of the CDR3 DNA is TGCACCTGCAGTGCTGGGAATTCCTATAATTCGCCCCTCTAC. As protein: CTCSAGNSYNSPLY. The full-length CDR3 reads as CTCSAGNSYNSPLYF.

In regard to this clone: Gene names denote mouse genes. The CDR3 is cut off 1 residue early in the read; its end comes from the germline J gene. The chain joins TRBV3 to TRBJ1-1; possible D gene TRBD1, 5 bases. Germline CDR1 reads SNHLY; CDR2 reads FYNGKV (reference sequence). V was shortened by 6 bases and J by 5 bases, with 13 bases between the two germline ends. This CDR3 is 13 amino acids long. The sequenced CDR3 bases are TGTGCCAGCAGTCCCCCGACAGAGACAGAAGTCTTC. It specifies CASSPPTETEVF. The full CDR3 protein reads CASSPPTETEVFF.

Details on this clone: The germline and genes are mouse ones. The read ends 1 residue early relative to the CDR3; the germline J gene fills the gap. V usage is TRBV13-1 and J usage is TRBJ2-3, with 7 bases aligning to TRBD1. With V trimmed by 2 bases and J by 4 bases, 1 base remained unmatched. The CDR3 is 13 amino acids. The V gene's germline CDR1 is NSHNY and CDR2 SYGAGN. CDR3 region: CASSEQGTETLYF. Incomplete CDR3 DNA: TGTGCCAGCAGTGAACAGGGGACAGAAACGCTGTAT.

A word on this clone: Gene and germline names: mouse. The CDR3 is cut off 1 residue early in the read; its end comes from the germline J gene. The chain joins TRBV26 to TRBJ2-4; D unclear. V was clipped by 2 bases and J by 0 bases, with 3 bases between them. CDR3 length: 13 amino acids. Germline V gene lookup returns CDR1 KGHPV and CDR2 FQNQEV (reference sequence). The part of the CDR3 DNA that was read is TGTGCCAGCAGTCTGAACAGTCAAAACACCTTGTAC. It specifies CASSLNSQNTLY. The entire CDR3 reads CASSLNSQNTLYF.

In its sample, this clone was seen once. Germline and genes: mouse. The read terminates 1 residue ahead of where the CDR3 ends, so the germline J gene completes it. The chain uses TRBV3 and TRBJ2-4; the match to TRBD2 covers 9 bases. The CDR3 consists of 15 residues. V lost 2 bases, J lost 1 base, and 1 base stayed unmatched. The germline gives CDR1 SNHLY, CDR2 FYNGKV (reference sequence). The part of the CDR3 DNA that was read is TGTGCCAGCAGCTTAAGACTGGGGGGTCAAAACACCTTGTAC. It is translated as CASSLRLGGQNTLY. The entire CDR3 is CASSLRLGGQNTLYF.

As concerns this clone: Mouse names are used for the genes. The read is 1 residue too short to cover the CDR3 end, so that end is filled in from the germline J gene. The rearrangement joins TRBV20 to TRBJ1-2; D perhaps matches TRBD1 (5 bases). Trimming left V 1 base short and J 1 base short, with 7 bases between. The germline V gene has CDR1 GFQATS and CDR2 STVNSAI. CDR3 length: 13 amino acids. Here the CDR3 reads CGARGRVNSDYTF. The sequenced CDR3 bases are TGTGGTGCTAGGGGCAGGGTAAACTCCGACTACACC. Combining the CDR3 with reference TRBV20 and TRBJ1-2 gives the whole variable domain GALVYQYPRRTICKSGTSMRMECQAVGFQATSVAWYRQSPQKTFELIALSTVNSAIKYEQNFTQEKFPISHPNLSFSSMTVLNAYLEDRGLYLCGARGRVNSDYTFGSGTRLLVI.

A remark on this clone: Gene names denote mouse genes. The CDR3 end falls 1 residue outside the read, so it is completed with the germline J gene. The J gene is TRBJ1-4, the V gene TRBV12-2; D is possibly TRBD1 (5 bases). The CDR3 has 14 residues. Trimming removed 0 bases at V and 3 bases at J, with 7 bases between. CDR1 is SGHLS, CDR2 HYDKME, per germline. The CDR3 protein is CASSLGGTNERLFF. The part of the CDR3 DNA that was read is TGTGCCAGCTCTCTCGGGGGGACCAACGAAAGATTATTT.

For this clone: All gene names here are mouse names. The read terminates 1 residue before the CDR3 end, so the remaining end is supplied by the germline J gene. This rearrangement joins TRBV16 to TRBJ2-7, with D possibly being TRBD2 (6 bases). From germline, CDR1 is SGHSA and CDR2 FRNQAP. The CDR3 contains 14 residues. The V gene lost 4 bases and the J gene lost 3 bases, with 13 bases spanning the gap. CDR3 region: CASSSTGYLYEQYF. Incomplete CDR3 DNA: TGTGCAAGCAGCTCGACTGGCTACCTCTATGAACAGTAC. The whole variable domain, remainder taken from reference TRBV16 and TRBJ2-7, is NAGVIQTPRHKVTGKGQEATLWCEPISGHSAVFWYRQTIVQGLEFLTYFRNQAPIDDSGMPKERFSAQMPNQSHSTLKIQSTQPQDSAVYLCASSSTGYLYEQYFGPGTRLTVL.

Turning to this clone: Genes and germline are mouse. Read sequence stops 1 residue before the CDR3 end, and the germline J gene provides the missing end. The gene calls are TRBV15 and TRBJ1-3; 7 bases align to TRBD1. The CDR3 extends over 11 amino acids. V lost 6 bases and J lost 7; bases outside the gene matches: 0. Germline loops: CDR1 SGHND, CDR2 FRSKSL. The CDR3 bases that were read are TGTGCCAGCAGGACAGGGAATACGCTCTAT. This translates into CASRTGNTLY. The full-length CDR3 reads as CASRTGNTLYF.

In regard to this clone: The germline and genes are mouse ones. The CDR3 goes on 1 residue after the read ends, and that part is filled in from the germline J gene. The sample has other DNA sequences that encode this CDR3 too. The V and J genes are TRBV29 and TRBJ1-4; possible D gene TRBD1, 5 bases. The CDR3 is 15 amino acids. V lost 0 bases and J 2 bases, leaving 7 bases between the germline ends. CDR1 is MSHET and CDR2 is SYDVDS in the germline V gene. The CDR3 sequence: CASSLSGASNERLFF. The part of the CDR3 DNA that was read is TGTGCTAGCAGTTTATCAGGGGCCTCCAACGAAAGATTATTT.

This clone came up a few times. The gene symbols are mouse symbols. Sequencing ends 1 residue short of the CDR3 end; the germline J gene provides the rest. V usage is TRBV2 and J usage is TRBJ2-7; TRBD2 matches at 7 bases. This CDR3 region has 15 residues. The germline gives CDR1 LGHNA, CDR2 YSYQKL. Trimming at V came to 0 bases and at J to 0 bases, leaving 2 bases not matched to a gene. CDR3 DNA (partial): TGTGCCAGCAGCCAAGACGCTGGGGGCTCCTATGAACAGTAC. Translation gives CASSQDAGGSYEQY. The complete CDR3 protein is CASSQDAGGSYEQYF.

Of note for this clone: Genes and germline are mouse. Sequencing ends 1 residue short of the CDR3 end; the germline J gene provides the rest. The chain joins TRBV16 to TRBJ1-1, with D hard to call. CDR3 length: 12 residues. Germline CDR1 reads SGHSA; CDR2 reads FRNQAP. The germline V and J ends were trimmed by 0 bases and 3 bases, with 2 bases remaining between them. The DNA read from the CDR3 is TGTGCAAGCAGCTTAGAGGACACAGAAGTCTTC. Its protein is CASSLEDTEVF. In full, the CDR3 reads CASSLEDTEVFF.

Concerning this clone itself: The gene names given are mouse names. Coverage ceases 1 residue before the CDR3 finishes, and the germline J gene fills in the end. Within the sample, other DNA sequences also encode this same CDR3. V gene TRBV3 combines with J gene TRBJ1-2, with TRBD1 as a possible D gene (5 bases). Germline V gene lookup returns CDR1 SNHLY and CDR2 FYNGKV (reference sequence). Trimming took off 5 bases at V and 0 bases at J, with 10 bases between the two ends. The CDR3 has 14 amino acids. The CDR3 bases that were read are TGTGCCAGCAGCCTCGACAGAGCAAACTCCGACTACACC. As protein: CASSLDRANSDYT. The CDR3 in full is CASSLDRANSDYTF.

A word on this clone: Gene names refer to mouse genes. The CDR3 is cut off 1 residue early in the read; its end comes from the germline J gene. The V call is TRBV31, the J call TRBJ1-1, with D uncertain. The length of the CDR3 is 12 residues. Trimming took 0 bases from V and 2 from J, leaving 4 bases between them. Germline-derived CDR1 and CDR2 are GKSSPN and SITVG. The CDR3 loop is CAWSLLNTEVFF. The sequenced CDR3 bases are TGTGCCTGGAGTCTCCTCAACACAGAAGTCTTC.